Sequencing of this T cell receptor (beta chain) was carried out in a study of chemoradiotherapy in HPV16-positive cancers. Turning to the study itself: Candidate HPV-specific T-cell clones and common TCR motifs came from functional assays in a couple of HPV16-positive patients. The study's findings and limits: Only a couple of HPV16-positive patients supplied the functional HPV-specificity definition. Candidate HPV-specific clones and E7-related TCR motifs grew in tumor during treatment. In HPV16-positive patients, HPV-responsive T-cell expansion tracked better recurrence-free survival.

Sequencing was performed with immunoSEQ multiplex PCR; in TCRdb, only in-frame clones are kept and a portion is missing. The sample lists about 14,000 clones, 65% to 80% occurring once. Details on this clone: The antigen is undetermined.

V trimming: 3 bases; J trimming: 4 bases; junction bases outside the gene matches: 12. In germline, CDR1 is GTSNPN, CDR2 SVGIG (reference sequence). The CDR3 covers 17 residues. This sample was obtained from a patient who underwent chemoradiotherapy. The sequence was obtained from a human donor with HPV-associated anogenital cancer. The rearrangement joins TRBV30 to TRBJ1-6; 7 bases map to TRBD1. The CDR3 loop reads CAWSLVGQRTYNSPLHF. CDR3 DNA: TGTGCCTGGAGCCTAGTGGGACAGAGGACTTATAATTCACCCCTCCACTTT.